The subject of this entry is one TCR beta chain. A single record per CDR3 protein comes from TCRdb applying MiXCR to the 5' RACE reads. The sample lists fewer than 200,000 distinct CDR3 sequences, around a sixth occurring once. These data are taken from a study of CD8 T cells in ankylosing spondylitis. Per germline, CDR1 SQVTM and CDR2 ANQGSEA. The CDR3 sequence is 12 residues long. The ends lost 6 bases at V and 9 bases at J; junction bases unmatched: 1. The source material was blood, either unsorted or a sorted T cell fraction (not recorded which). V gene TRBV29-1 combines with J gene TRBJ2-1; 14 nucleotides align to TRBD2. The receptor's source is a male donor aged 10 to 35 with ankylosing spondylitis or in good health (not recorded which). The CDR3 nucleotides read TGCAGCGTGACTAGCGGGAGGGGTGAGCAGTTCTTC. Its translation: CSVTSGRGEQFF.